The entry below describes one T cell receptor beta chain. Its target is not known. PCR was performed using 60 Vbeta and 13 Jbeta primers. Using immunoSEQ multiplex PCR, the repertoire was profiled, and TCRdb retains in-frame clones only, with some absent. The sample contains around 150,000 clones, 61% of which appear only once. The data stem from a study of cytomegalovirus exposure and HLA in healthy donors. Germline V gene lookup returns CDR1 SGDLS and CDR2 YYNGEE. J lost 7 bases, V lost 1 base, and 5 bases had no gene match. This CDR3 comprises 15 residues. Study-wide findings and caveats: Relative to the approximately 700-donor mean, N-insertions were reportedly fewer in an Asian-associated ancestry cluster in a later analysis.

The genes are TRBV9 and TRBJ2-1, with 10 bases identical to TRBD2. This sequence originates from a male donor in good health and CMV-seronegative. The sequenced sample was PBMCs. This chain's CDR3 is CASSVSSGGVNEQFF. DNA of the CDR3: TGTGCCAGCAGCGTATCCAGCGGGGGGGTAAATGAGCAGTTCTTC.